Below, 22 T cell receptor beta chains from the same sample are listed, as sequenced in a study of blood T cell repertoires in COVID-19. Repertoires were generated with immunoSEQ multiplex PCR, while TCRdb's copy carries only in-frame clones and drops some. Here the sample spans a few hundred thousand clones, approximately 89% being singletons. The sample comprised peripheral blood. Receptors originate from a woman between 50 and 59 years old with COVID-19, enrolled during active disease.

In nucleotides, the CDR3 is TGTGCCAGCAGCCCCGGGTGGAGGGTAACTAATGAAAAACTGTTTTTT. Protein: CASSPGWRVTNEKLFF. The chain links TRBV9 to TRBJ1-4, with D hard to call. Germline CDR1 SGDLS, CDR2 YYNGEE. This CDR3 has 16 amino acids. V dropped 4 bases and J dropped 1 base, with 14 bases sitting between them. Full variable domain (outside the CDR3, taken from reference TRBV9 and TRBJ1-4): DSGVTQTPKHLITATGQRVTLRCSPRSGDLSVYWYQQSLDQGLQFLIQYYNGEERAKGNILERFSAQQFPDLHSELNLSSLELGDSALYFCASSPGWRVTNEKLFFGSGTQLSVL.

The chain couples TRBV2 to TRBJ1-2; 7 positions agree with TRBD1. The germline V gene encodes CDR1 SNHLY and CDR2 FYNNEI. With 5 bases clipped from V and 4 bases from J, the junction kept 10 bases outside the gene matches. The CDR3 covers 15 residues. CDR3: CASSQGTARSYGYTF. DNA of the CDR3: TGTGCCAGCAGTCAAGGGACAGCCCGGAGCTATGGCTACACCTTC.

The chain couples TRBV5-5 to TRBJ1-1; a possible D gene is TRBD1 (6 bases). Per the germline V gene, CDR1 is SGHKS and CDR2 is YYEKEE (reference sequence). The CDR3 is 17 residues long. The germline V and J ends were trimmed by 0 bases and 1 base, with 16 bases remaining between them. DNA for the CDR3: TGTGCCAGCAGCTTGGGCCCAGGGGTTAAGGGGAACACTGAAGCTTTCTTT. As protein: CASSLGPGVKGNTEAFF.

The V gene is TRBV5-4, the J gene TRBJ2-2, with D perhaps TRBD2 (7 bases). The CDR3 length is 17 residues. Per germline, CDR1 SGHNT and CDR2 YYREEE (reference sequence). V was clipped by 5 bases and J by 0 bases, with 17 bases between them. The CDR3 nucleotides are TGTGCCAGCAGGGGGGCTGCGGGGGCATCGAACACCGGGGAGCTGTTTTTT. It is translated as CASRGAAGASNTGELFF.

The chain uses TRBV5-6 and TRBJ1-2; no definite D call. V was trimmed by 2 bases and J by 7 bases, leaving 6 bases between them. CDR1 SGHDT and CDR2 YYEEEE come from the germline V gene. The CDR3 extends over 11 amino acids. The CDR3 spells CASSFNGGYTF. The CDR3 region has the DNA TGTGCCAGCAGCTTTAACGGTGGCTACACCTTC.

The V and J genes are TRBV27 and TRBJ2-7; D is uncertain. The ends were cut back, 5 bases at V and 0 bases at J, with 17 bases in the middle. This CDR3 contains 16 residues. The germline gives CDR1 MNHEY, CDR2 SMNVEV (reference sequence). CDR3 sequence (DNA): TGTGCCAGCAGTCCCTCAGGTGGCTCTTTCTCCTACGAGCAGTACTTC. As protein: CASSPSGGSFSYEQYF.

The chain couples TRBV7-8 to TRBJ2-7; maybe TRBD2 (7 bases). Germline CDR1 is SGHVS and CDR2 is FQNEAQ. Trimming removed 6 bases at V and 1 base at J, with 16 bases between. This CDR3 region has 15 residues. CDR3 coding DNA: TGTGCCAGCAGTGCCCAAGGGGGGGGATCCTACGAGCAGTACTTC. Translated, it gives CASSAQGGGSYEQYF. Combining the CDR3 with reference TRBV7-8 and TRBJ2-7 gives the whole variable domain GAGVSQSPRYKVAKRGQDVALRCDPISGHVSLFWYQQALGQGPEFLTYFQNEAQLDKSGLPSDRFFAERPEGSVSTLKIQRTQQEDSAVYLCASSAQGGGSYEQYFGPGTRLTVT.

The chain couples TRBV5-1 to TRBJ2-3, with 9 positions matching TRBD1. With V trimmed by 4 bases and J by 4 bases, 7 bases remained unmatched. The CDR3 spans 15 residues. Germline CDR1 SGHRS, CDR2 YFSETQ. The chain's CDR3 is CASSPGTGSADTQYF. For the CDR3, the DNA is TGCGCCAGCAGCCCGGGGACAGGGAGTGCAGATACGCAGTATTTT.

In its sample, this clone was seen once. V and J are TRBV19 and TRBJ1-4; 7 bases align to TRBD1. Germline loops: CDR1 LNHDA, CDR2 SQIVND (reference sequence). The CDR3 contains 15 residues. Losses at the gene ends were 4 bases for V and 10 bases for J; bases not matched to a gene: 12. The CDR3 nucleotides read TGTGCCAGTAGTAGGGAAGACAGGGCCCTTGGAAAACTGTTTTTT. Its translation: CASSREDRALGKLFF.

The chain has TRBV11-2 and TRBJ2-7; D gene ambiguous. Germline CDR1 SGHAT, CDR2 FQNNGV. V lost 6 bases to trimming and J lost 6 bases, with 15 bases between them. CDR3 length: 13 amino acids. The CDR3 DNA sequence: TGTGCCAGCAGATTTAGTTTGGTCTCCGAGCAGTACTTC. Residues: CASRFSLVSEQYF.

This clone was seen only a few times. The chain has TRBV25-1 and TRBJ2-2, with D possibly TRBD1 on 6 matching bases. Germline V lookup: CDR1 MGHDK, CDR2 SYGVNS. V lost 7 bases to trimming and J lost 2 bases, with 17 bases between them. This CDR3 region has 16 residues. The CDR3 here is CASTPSGVLNTGELFF. In DNA form, the CDR3 reads TGTGCCAGCACTCCGTCAGGGGTCCTCAACACCGGGGAGCTGTTTTTT.

V usage is TRBV9 and J usage is TRBJ1-6; D is undetermined. The CDR3 spans 14 residues. Germline-derived CDR1 and CDR2 are SGDLS and YYNGEE. V was pared by 3 bases and J by 7 bases, with 11 bases between. The CDR3 coding sequence is TGTGCCAGCAGCGAAGACTTATTAAATTCACCCCTCCACTTT. Its protein product is CASSEDLLNSPLHF.

V is TRBV19 and J is TRBJ1-5; 7 positions agree with TRBD1. Germline CDR1 LNHDA, CDR2 SQIVND (reference sequence). This CDR3 has 15 amino acids. Trimming took 6 bases from V and 3 from J; bases not matched to a gene: 8. The CDR3 sequence: CASRVTGYDNQPQHF. CDR3 nucleotides: TGTGCCAGTAGGGTGACAGGGTATGACAATCAGCCCCAGCATTTT.

V usage is TRBV28 and J usage is TRBJ2-7, with D maybe TRBD2 (6 bases). Per germline, CDR1 MDHEN and CDR2 SYDVKM. Trimming shortened V by 4 bases and J by 0 bases, and 13 bases separated the two germline ends. This CDR3 has 15 residues. The CDR3 protein is CASSSGTVSSYEQYF. CDR3 bases: TGTGCCAGCAGTTCCGGGACTGTTAGCTCCTACGAGCAGTACTTC.

This clone was detected once. This chain uses TRBV24-1 with TRBJ1-2; TRBD1 matches 7 bases. Germline V gene data show CDR1 as KGHDR and CDR2 as SFDVKD. V shed 3 bases, J shed 2 bases, and the junction held 2 bases outside the gene matches. The CDR3 is 14 amino acids. CDR3 sequence reads: CATSDMTGNYGYTF. The CDR3 nucleotides are TGTGCCACCAGTGATATGACAGGGAACTATGGCTACACCTTC.

The chain has TRBV13 and TRBJ2-7, with TRBD1 matching 9 bases. CDR1 and CDR2 from the germline V gene are PRHDT and FYEKMQ (reference sequence). The CDR3 covers 14 residues. The V segment lost 3 bases and the J segment 7 bases; nucleotides outside the gene matches: 7. This CDR3 is CASSLGTGSREQYF. Here the CDR3 DNA reads TGTGCCAGCAGCTTGGGGACAGGGTCGAGGGAGCAGTACTTC.

The chain has TRBV3-1 (or the pseudogene TRBV3-2) and TRBJ2-3; 9 bases align to TRBD1. V was pared by 5 bases and J by 6 bases, with 6 bases of the junction left unmatched. The CDR3 runs 14 residues. The germline V gene encodes CDR1 LGHDT and CDR2 YNNKEL (reference sequence). Here the CDR3 reads CASSRTGEVDTQYF. In nucleotides, the CDR3 is TGTGCCAGCAGCAGGACAGGGGAAGTCGATACGCAGTATTTT.

This chain uses TRBV19 with TRBJ1-1; possibly TRBD1 for D (5 bases). V lost 5 bases, J lost 2 bases, and 12 bases lay in between. Germline CDR1 is LNHDA and CDR2 is SQIVND (reference sequence). This CDR3 has 14 amino acids. Written as DNA, the CDR3 is TGTGCCAGTAGTCGACAGCAACTAAACACTGAAGCTTTCTTT. It translates to CASSRQQLNTEAFF. The full variable domain, rest sourced from reference TRBV19 and TRBJ1-1, is DGGITQSPKYLFRKEGQNVTLSCEQNLNHDAMYWYRQDPGQGLRLIYYSQIVNDFQKGDIAEGYSVSREKKESFPLTVTSAQKNPTAFYLCASSRQQLNTEAFFGQGTRLTVV.

This chain uses TRBV19 with TRBJ1-1, with D possibly TRBD1 on 5 matching bases. V dropped 5 bases and J dropped 1 base, with 11 bases sitting between them. Germline CDR1 reads LNHDA; CDR2 reads SQIVND (reference sequence). The CDR3 is 14 amino acids. The CDR3 spells CASSPPGGNTEAFF. The CDR3 coding sequence is TGTGCCAGTAGTCCACCCGGGGGGAACACTGAAGCTTTCTTT. The full variable domain, with the rest looked up from reference TRBV19 and TRBJ1-1, is DGGITQSPKYLFRKEGQNVTLSCEQNLNHDAMYWYRQDPGQGLRLIYYSQIVNDFQKGDIAEGYSVSREKKESFPLTVTSAQKNPTAFYLCASSPPGGNTEAFFGQGTRLTVV.

The chain has TRBV5-4 and TRBJ2-2; 9 bases map to TRBD1. The CDR3 spans 13 residues. V shed 4 bases, J shed 7 bases, and the junction held 2 bases outside the gene matches. Germline V lookup: CDR1 SGHNT, CDR2 YYREEE (reference sequence). CDR3 sequence reads: CASSRDRDGELFF. The CDR3 region has the DNA TGTGCCAGCAGCCGGGACAGGGACGGGGAGCTGTTTTTT.

The rearrangement joins TRBV27 to TRBJ1-6; D gene unclear. CDR1 and CDR2 from the germline V gene are MNHEY and SMNVEV (reference sequence). Trimming left V 3 bases short and J 3 bases short, with 15 bases between. The CDR3 has 17 amino acids. The CDR3 protein is CASSLSNEVSYNSPLHF. CDR3 nucleotide sequence: TGTGCCAGCAGTTTGTCTAATGAAGTAAGCTATAATTCACCCCTCCACTTT.

The chain carries TRBV7-9 and TRBJ1-1, with 10 nucleotides matching TRBD1. CDR1 SEHNR and CDR2 FQNEAQ come from the germline V gene (reference sequence). The CDR3 extends over 14 amino acids. J gave up 5 bases and V 3 bases, and 3 bases lay outside the gene matches. The CDR3 loop reads CASSFGTGETEAFF. For the CDR3, the DNA is TGTGCCAGCAGCTTCGGGACAGGGGAGACTGAAGCTTTCTTT.